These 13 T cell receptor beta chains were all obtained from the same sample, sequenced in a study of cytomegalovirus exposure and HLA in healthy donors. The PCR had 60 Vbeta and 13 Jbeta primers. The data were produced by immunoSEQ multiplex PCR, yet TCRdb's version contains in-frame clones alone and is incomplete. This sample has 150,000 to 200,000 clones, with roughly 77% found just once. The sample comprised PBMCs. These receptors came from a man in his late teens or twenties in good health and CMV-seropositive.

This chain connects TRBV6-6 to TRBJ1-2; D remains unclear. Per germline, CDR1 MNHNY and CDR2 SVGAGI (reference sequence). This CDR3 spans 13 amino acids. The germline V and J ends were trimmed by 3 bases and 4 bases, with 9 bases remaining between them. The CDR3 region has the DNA TGTGCCAGCAGTTATTCCTTCTCCTATGGCTACACCTTC. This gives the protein CASSYSFSYGYTF.

The CDR3 DNA sequence: TGTGCCAGCAGTTTCCACGGGGGGACACAACTGTTTTTT. It encodes CASSFHGGTQLFF. The V and J genes are TRBV28 and TRBJ1-4; D perhaps matches TRBD1 (6 bases). This CDR3 contains 13 residues. V was cut by 3 bases and J by 12 bases, with 14 bases left in between. CDR1 and CDR2 from the germline V gene are MDHEN and SYDVKM.

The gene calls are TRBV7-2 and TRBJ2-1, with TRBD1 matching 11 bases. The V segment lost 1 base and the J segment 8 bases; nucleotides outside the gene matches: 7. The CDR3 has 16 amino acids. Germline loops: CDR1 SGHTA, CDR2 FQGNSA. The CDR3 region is CASSLDRTGGGDEQFF. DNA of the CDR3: TGTGCCAGCAGCTTAGACCGGACAGGGGGCGGCGATGAGCAGTTCTTC.

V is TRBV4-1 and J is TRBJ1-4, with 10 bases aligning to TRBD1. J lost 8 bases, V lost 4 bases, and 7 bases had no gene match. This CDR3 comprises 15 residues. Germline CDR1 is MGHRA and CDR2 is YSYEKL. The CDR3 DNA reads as TGCGCCAGCAGCCGAAGACAGGGGGCGGGAGAAAAACTGTTTTTT. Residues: CASSRRQGAGEKLFF.

CDR3 amino acids: CASSSRGYNEQFF. The DNA of the CDR3 is TGTGCCAGCAGTTCTCGGGGGTACAATGAGCAGTTCTTC. The chain joins TRBV6-5 to TRBJ2-1, with D perhaps TRBD2 (6 bases). The CDR3 is 13 residues long. With 4 bases removed from V and 4 bases from J, the gap between germline ends came to 8 bases. Germline-derived CDR1 and CDR2 are MNHEY and SVGAGI.

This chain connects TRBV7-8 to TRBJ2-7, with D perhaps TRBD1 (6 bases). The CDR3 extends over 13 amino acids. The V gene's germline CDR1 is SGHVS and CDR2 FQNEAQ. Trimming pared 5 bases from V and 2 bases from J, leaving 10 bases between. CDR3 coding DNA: TGTGCCAGCAGCCCCGGGACACCCTACGAGCAGTACGTC. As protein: CASSPGTPYEQYV.

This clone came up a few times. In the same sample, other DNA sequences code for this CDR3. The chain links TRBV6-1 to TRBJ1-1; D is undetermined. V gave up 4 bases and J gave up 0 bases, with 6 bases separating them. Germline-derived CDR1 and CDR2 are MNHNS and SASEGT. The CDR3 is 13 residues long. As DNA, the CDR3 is TGTGCCAGCAGTGCGGGGATGAACACTGAAGCTTTCTTT. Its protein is CASSAGMNTEAFF.

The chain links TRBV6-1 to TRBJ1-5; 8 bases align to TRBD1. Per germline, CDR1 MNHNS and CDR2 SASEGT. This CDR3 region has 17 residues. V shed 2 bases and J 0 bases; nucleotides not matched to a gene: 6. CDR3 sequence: CASSERPTGVSNQPQHF. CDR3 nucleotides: TGTGCCAGCAGTGAACGCCCGACAGGGGTTAGCAATCAGCCCCAGCATTTT.

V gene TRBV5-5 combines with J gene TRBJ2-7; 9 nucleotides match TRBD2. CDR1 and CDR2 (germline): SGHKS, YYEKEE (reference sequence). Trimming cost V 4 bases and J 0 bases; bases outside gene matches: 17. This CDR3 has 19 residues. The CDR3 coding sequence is TGTGCCAGCAGCCCTAAACCGCGAGCTAGCGGGGAAAGCTCCTACGAGCAGTACGTC. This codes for CASSPKPRASGESSYEQYV.

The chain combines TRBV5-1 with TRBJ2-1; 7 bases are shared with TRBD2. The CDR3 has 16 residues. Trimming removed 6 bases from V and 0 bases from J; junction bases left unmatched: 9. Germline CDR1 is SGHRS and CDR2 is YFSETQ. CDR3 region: CASKQSRGDSYNEQFF. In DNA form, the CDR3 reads TGCGCCAGCAAACAATCCCGGGGGGACTCCTACAATGAGCAGTTCTTC.

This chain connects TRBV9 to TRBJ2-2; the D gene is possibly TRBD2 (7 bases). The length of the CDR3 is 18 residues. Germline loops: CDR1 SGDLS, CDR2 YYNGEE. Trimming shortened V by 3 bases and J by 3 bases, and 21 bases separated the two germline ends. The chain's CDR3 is CASSGLKGGASYTGELFF. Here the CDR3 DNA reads TGTGCCAGCAGCGGACTTAAAGGGGGGGCCTCGTACACCGGGGAGCTGTTTTTT.

The CDR3 DNA sequence: TGTGCCAGCAGCCCACGGACAGGGGCTAACTATGGCTACACCTTC. Residues: CASSPRTGANYGYTF. The gene calls are TRBV9 and TRBJ1-2, with 9 bases that match TRBD1. CDR3 size: 15 residues. Germline V CDR1 and CDR2: SGDLS, YYNGEE. V was clipped by 4 bases and J by 0 bases; unmatched bases: 4.

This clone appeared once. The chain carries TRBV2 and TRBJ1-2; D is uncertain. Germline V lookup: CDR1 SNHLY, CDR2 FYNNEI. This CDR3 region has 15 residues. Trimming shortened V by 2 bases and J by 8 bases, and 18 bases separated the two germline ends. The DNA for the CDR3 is TGTGCCAGCAGTGAAACGGATCGAACCAAACAGGGCTACACCTTC. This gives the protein CASSETDRTKQGYTF. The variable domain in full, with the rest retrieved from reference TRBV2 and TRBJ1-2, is EPEVTQTPSHQVTQMGQEVILRCVPISNHLYFYWYRQILGQKVEFLVSFYNNEISEKSEIFDDQFSVERPDGSNFTLKIRSTKLEDSAMYFCASSETDRTKQGYTFGSGTRLTVV.